This TCR beta chain emerged from a study of cytomegalovirus exposure and HLA in healthy donors. Study results and caveats: Exclusion as indistinguishable affected some V segments, including TRBV6-2 and TRBV6-3.

Worth noting for this clone: Its specificity is unknown.

Trimming left V 2 bases short and J 0 bases short, with 5 bases between. Germline V gene lookup returns CDR1 SGHRS and CDR2 YFSETQ. The CDR3 is 13 residues long. 13 Jbeta primers and 60 Vbeta primers were used for the PCR. The data were produced by immunoSEQ multiplex PCR, yet TCRdb's version contains in-frame clones alone and is incomplete. Of about 130,000 clones listed, around 72% are singletons. The V and J genes are TRBV5-1 and TRBJ2-5; no firm D call. The sample comprised PBMCs. The clonotype originates from a man in his thirties or forties in good health and CMV-seronegative. In nucleotides, the CDR3 is TGCGCCAGCAGCTTAAGCGACCAAGAGACCCAGTACTTC. Its translation is CASSLSDQETQYF.